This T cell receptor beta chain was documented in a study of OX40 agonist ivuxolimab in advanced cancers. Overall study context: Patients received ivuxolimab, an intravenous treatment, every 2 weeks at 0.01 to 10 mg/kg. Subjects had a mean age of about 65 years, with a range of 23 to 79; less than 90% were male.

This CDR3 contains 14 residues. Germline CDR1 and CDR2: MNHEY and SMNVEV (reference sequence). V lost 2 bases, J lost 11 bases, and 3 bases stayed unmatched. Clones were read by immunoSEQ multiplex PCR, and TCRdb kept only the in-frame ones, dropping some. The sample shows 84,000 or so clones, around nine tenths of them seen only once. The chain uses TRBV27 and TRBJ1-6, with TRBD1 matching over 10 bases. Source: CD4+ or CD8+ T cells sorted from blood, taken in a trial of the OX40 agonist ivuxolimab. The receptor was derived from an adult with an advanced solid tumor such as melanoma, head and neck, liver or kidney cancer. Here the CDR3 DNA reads TGTGCCAGCAGTTTAGGGACAGGGGCCGCACCCCTCCACTTT. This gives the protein CASSLGTGAAPLHF.